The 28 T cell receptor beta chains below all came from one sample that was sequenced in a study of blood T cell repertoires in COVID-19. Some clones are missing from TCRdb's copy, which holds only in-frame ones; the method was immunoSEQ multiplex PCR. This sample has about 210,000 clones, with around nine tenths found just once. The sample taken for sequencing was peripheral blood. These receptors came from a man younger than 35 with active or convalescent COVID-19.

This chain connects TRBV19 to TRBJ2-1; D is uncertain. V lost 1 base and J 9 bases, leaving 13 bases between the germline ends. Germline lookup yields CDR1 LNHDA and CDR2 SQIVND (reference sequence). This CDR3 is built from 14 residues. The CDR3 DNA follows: TGTGCCAGTAGTATAGGTCTAGTCTGGAGTGAGCAGTTCTTC. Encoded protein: CASSIGLVWSEQFF.

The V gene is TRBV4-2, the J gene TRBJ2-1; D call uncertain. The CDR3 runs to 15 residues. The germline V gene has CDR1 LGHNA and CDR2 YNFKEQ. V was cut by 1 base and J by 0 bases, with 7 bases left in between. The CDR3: CASSQGLASYNEQFF. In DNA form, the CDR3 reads TGTGCCAGCAGCCAAGGACTCGCCTCCTACAATGAGCAGTTCTTC.

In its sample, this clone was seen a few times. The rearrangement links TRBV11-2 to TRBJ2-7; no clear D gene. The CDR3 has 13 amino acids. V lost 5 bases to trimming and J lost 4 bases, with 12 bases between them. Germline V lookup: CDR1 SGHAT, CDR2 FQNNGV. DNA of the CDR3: TGTGCCAGCAGCCCCGATCCGGGTTACGAGCAGTACTTC. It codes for CASSPDPGYEQYF. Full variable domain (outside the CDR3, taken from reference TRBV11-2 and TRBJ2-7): EAGVAQSPRYKIIEKRQSVAFWCNPISGHATLYWYQQILGQGPKLLIQFQNNGVVDDSQLPKDRFSAERLKGVDSTLKIQPAKLEDSAVYLCASSPDPGYEQYFGPGTRLTVT.

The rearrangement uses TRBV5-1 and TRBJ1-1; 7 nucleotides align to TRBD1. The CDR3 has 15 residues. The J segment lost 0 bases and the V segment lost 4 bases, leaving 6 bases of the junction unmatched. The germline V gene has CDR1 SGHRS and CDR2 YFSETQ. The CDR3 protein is CASSPSGQVNTEAFF. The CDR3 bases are TGCGCCAGCAGCCCCTCTGGACAGGTGAACACTGAAGCTTTCTTT.

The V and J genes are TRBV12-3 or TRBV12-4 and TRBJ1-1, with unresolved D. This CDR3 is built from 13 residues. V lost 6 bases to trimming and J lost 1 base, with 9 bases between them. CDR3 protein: CASRETGNTEAFF. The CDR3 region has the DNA TGTGCCAGCAGGGAAACGGGGAACACTGAAGCTTTCTTT.

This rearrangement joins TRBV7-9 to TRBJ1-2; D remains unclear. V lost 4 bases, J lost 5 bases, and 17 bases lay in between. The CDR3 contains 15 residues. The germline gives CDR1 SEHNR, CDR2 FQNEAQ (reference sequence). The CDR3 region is CASSSHTIGGYGYTF. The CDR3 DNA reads TGTGCCAGCAGCTCCCACACCATTGGAGGGTATGGCTACACCTTC.

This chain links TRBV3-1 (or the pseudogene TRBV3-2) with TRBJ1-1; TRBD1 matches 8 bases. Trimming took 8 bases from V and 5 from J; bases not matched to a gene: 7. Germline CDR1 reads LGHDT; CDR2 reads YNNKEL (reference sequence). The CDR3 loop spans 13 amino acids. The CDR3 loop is CASRDRGRTEAFF. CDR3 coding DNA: TGTGCCAGCCGTGACAGGGGTCGGACTGAAGCTTTCTTT.

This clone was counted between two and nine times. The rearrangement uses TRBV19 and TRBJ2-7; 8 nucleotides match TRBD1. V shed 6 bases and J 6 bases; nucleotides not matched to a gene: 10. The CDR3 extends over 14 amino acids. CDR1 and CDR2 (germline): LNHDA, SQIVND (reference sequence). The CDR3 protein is CASSSDRDGSEQYF. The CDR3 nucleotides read TGTGCCAGTAGCTCGGACAGGGATGGTTCCGAGCAGTACTTC.

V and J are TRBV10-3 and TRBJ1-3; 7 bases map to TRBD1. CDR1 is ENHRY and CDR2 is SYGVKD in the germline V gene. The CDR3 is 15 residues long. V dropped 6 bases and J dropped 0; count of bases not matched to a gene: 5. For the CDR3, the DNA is TGTGCCATCAGGAGGGGGCCCGTCTCTGGAAACACCATATATTTT. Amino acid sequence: CAIRRGPVSGNTIYF.

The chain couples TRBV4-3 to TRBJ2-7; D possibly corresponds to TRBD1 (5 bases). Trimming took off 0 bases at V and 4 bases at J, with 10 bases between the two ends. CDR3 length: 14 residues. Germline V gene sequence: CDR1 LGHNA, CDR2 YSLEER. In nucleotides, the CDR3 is TGCGCCAGCAGCCAAGACAGGGTCGGTTACGAGCAGTACTTC. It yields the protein CASSQDRVGYEQYF.

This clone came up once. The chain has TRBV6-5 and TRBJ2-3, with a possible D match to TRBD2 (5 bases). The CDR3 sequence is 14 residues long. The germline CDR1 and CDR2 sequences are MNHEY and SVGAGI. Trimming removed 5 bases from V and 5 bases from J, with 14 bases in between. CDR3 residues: CASSPPGMIDTQYF. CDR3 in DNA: TGTGCCAGCAGTCCCCCCGGGATGATAGATACGCAGTATTTT.

In DNA, the CDR3 is TGCGCCAGCAGCCCCAGGGGCTCCTACGAGCAGTACTTC. This translates into CASSPRGSYEQYF. The chain uses TRBV4-1 and TRBJ2-7; possibly TRBD1 for D (6 bases). The germline V gene has CDR1 MGHRA and CDR2 YSYEKL. The length of the CDR3 is 13 residues. V dropped 4 bases and J dropped 0 bases, with 7 bases sitting between them.

In DNA form, the CDR3 reads TGCAGCGTTGGGAGTACTGAAGCTTTCTTT. It specifies CSVGSTEAFF. The chain recombines TRBV29-1 with TRBJ1-1; D not certain. CDR1 SQVTM and CDR2 ANQGSEA come from the germline V gene. V shed 4 bases and J shed 5 bases, with 5 bases lying between them. The CDR3 is made up of 10 amino acids.

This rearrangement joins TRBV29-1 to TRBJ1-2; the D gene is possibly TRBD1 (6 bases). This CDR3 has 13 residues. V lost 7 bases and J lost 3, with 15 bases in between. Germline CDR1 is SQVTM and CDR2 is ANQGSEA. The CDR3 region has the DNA TGCAGCGCCAGACAGGTTTCGGACTATGGCTACACCTTC. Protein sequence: CSARQVSDYGYTF.

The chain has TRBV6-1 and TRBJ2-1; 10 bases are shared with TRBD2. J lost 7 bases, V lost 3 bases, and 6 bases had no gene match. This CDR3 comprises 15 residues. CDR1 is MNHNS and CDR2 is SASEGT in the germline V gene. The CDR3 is CASSEVLAGLNEQFF. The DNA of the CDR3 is TGTGCCAGCAGTGAGGTACTAGCGGGGCTGAATGAGCAGTTCTTC.

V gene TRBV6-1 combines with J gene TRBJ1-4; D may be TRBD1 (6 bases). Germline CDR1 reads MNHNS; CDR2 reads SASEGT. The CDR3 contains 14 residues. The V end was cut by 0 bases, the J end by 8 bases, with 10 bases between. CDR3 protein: CASSEAGGGEKLFF. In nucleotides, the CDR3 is TGTGCCAGCAGTGAAGCAGGGGGGGGCGAAAAACTGTTTTTT.

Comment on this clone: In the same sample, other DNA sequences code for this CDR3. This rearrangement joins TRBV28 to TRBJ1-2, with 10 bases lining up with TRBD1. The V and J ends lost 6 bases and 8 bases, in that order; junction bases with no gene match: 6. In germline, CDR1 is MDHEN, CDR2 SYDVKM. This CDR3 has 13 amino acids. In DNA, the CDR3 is TGTGCCAGCAGGAGACAGGGGGCCGGCGGCTACACCTTC. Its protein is CASRRQGAGGYTF.

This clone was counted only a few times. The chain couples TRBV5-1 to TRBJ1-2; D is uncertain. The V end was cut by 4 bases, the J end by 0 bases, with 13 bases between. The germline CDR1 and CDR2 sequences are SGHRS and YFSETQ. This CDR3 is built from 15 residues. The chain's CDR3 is CASSLLLSPNYGYTF. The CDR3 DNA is TGCGCCAGCAGCCTACTGCTTTCCCCTAACTATGGCTACACCTTC.

This CDR3 is CASSAYRDSNFYEQYF. The CDR3, as DNA: TGTGCCAGCAGCGCCTACCGGGACAGTAATTTCTACGAGCAGTACTTC. The chain links TRBV5-6 to TRBJ2-7, with TRBD1 identical over 7 bases. The trim removed 4 bases at V and 3 bases at J, leaving 13 bases unmatched. This CDR3 is 16 amino acids long. The germline CDR1 and CDR2 sequences are SGHDT and YYEEEE.

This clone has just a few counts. As DNA, the CDR3 is TGTGCCAGTAGTATGGGGCAGGGCTATGGCTACACCTTC. Amino acid sequence: CASSMGQGYGYTF. The V gene is TRBV19, the J gene TRBJ1-2, with D tentatively TRBD1 (5 bases). The germline V and J ends were trimmed by 3 bases and 4 bases, with 9 bases remaining between them. The CDR3 runs 13 residues. Germline values: CDR1 LNHDA, CDR2 SQIVND (reference sequence).

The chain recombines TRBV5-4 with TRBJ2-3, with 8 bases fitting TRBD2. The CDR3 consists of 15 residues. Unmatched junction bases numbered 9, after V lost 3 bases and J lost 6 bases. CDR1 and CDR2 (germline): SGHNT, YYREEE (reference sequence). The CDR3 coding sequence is TGTGCCAGCAGCTACCGGGAGGGCGGGCTGGATACGCAGTATTTT. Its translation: CASSYREGGLDTQYF.

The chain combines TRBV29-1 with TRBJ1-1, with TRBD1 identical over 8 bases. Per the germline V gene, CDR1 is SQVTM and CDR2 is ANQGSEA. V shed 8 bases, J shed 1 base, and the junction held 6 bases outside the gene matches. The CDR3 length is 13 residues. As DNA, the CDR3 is TGCAGCATATCCACAGGGGGGAACACTGAAGCTTTCTTT. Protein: CSISTGGNTEAFF.

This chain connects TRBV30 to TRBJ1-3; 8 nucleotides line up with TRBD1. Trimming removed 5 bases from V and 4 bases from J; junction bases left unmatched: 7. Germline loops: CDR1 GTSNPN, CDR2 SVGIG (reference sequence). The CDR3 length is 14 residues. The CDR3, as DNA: TGTGCCTGGGAACGGACAGGGTGGGGAAACACCATATATTTT. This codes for CAWERTGWGNTIYF.

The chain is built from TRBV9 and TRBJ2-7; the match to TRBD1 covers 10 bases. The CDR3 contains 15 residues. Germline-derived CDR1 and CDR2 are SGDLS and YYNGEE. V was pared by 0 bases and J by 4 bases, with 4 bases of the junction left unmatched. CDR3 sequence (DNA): TGTGCCAGCAGCGTAGGTTGGGACAGGGGTTACGAGCAGTACTTC. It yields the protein CASSVGWDRGYEQYF.

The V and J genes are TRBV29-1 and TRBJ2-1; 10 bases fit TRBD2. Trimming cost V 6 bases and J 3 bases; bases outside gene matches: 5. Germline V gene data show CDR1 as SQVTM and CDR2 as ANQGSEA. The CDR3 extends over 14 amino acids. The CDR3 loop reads CSVPGLAFYNEQFF. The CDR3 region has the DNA TGCAGCGTGCCGGGACTAGCGTTCTACAATGAGCAGTTCTTC.

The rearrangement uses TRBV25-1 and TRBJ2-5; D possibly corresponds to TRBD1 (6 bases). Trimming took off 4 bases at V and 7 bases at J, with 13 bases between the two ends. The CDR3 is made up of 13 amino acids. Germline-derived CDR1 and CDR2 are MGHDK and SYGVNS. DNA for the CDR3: TGTGCCAGCAGTGCAGGGGAGTTGGGGACCCAGTACTTC. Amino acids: CASSAGELGTQYF.

This chain's CDR3 is CASSPTDSYEQYF. The CDR3 region has the DNA TGCGCCAGCAGCCCGACAGATTCCTACGAGCAGTACTTC. The J gene is TRBJ2-7, the V gene TRBV5-1; TRBD1 might be the D (5 bases). Germline loops: CDR1 SGHRS, CDR2 YFSETQ. CDR3 size: 13 residues. V was clipped by 4 bases and J by 1 base, with 9 bases between them.

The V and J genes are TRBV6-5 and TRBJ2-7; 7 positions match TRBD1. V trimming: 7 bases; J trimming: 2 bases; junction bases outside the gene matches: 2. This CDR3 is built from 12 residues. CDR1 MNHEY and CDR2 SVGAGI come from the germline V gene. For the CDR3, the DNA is TGTGCCAGCAACCAGGGGGCCTACGAGCAGTACTTC. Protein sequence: CASNQGAYEQYF.